The T cell receptor (beta chain) described here comes from a study of T cell responses to AZD1222 COVID-19 vaccine. Study findings and constraints: Clonal diversity was possibly underestimated; the donors were predominantly white British and more often female. Seropositive AZD1222 recipients at baseline numbered only five to seven.

Libraries were prepared by immunoSEQ multiplex PCR; TCRdb keeps only in-frame clonotypes and omits some of them. This table holds about 120,000 clones, around 91% found once. V was pared by 5 bases and J by 1 base, with 10 bases of the junction left unmatched. CDR1 is MNHEY and CDR2 is SMNVEV in the germline V gene (reference sequence). The CDR3 has 17 amino acids. Concerning this clone: Its antigen is still unknown.

V and J are TRBV27 and TRBJ2-3, with 9 bases lining up with TRBD2. The starting material was peripheral blood, obtained on day 0 of MenACWY control vaccination. The TCR was taken from an adult in good health. CDR3 region: CASSSTPLAGRTDTQYF. The CDR3 DNA is TGTGCCAGCAGTAGCACCCCACTAGCGGGTCGCACAGATACGCAGTATTTT.